The present entry profiles one T cell receptor (beta chain) with its context. What it recognizes is unknown. This entry is derived from a study of cytomegalovirus exposure and HLA in healthy donors. Study results and caveats: A later analysis showed TCR association rates differing by HLA locus, peaking at DRB1 and lowest at HLA-C. Later work showed greater clonal expansion in HLA-associated TCR beta chains than in equally common others. Prior analysis indicated that the majority of TCR beta V segments exhibited productivity approximately 90% or approximately 30% of the time. On later analysis, the bulk of CMV-associated TCR beta chains appeared to be HLA-restricted.

V lost 8 bases, J lost 7 bases, and 8 bases stayed unmatched. CDR3 length: 13 residues. Per germline, CDR1 SQVTM and CDR2 ANQGSEA. Primers: 60 Vbeta forward and 13 Jbeta reverse. Profiled with immunoSEQ multiplex PCR; TCRdb holds only in-frame clones, not every one. The sample consists of about 120,000 clones, 70% to 85% of them appearing once. The sequence derives from a man younger than 35 in good health and CMV-seropositive. Sequenced material: PBMCs. This chain uses TRBV29-1 with TRBJ1-4; 9 bases match TRBD1. The CDR3 here is CSTSDRGGEKLFF. The CDR3 DNA reads TGCAGCACATCGGACAGGGGAGGTGAAAAACTGTTTTTT.